Below, 29 T cell receptor beta chains from the same sample are listed, as sequenced in a study of T-cell memory formation after mild COVID-19. MiXCR, run by TCRdb on the 5' RACE reads, gives a single entry per CDR3 protein. The sample lists 250,000 or so distinct CDR3 sequences; more than 15% were seen once. Material for sequencing was PBMCs or a T cell subset sorted from them (not recorded which). These receptors originate from a man aged 18-30 years who had mild COVID-19 (a few samples of this study predate the infection). Cell type and time point are not known.

This clonotype showed up just a few times. J is TRBJ2-2 and V is TRBV9; D gene unclear. The V end was cut by 4 bases, the J end by 6 bases, with 16 bases between. The CDR3 sequence is 15 residues long. Per germline, CDR1 SGDLS and CDR2 YYNGEE. CDR3 residues: CASSLTTQVSGELFF. The CDR3 bases are TGTGCCAGCAGCCTGACAACTCAGGTTTCCGGGGAGCTGTTTTTT.

This clonotype was counted ten times or more. The CDR3: CASSLGGTTYEQYF. The CDR3 DNA reads as TGTGCCAGCAGCTTGGGGGGCACTACCTACGAGCAGTACTTC. V and J are TRBV7-6 and TRBJ2-7, with D perhaps being TRBD1 or TRBD2 (6 bases each). Trimming shortened V by 3 bases and J by 2 bases, and 11 bases separated the two germline ends. CDR1 and CDR2 (germline): SGHVS, FNYEAQ. This CDR3 has 14 residues.

The chain carries TRBV15 and TRBJ1-4; D is unclear. The CDR3 has 14 residues. V was trimmed by 1 base and J by 8 bases, leaving 11 bases between them. Germline V CDR1 and CDR2: LNHNV, YYDKDF (reference sequence). Here the CDR3 reads CATSRVGAVEKLFF. DNA for the CDR3: TGTGCCACCAGCAGAGTCGGCGCTGTCGAAAAACTGTTTTTT.

This clonotype was seen more than once but under ten times. The chain carries TRBV6-1 and TRBJ2-7; D is uncertain. Trimming removed 8 bases at V and 4 bases at J, with 9 bases between. Looked up from germline, CDR1 is MNHNS and CDR2 is SASEGT. The CDR3 sequence is 11 residues long. CDR3 in amino acids: CASGFSYEQYV. DNA for the CDR3: TGTGCCAGCGGTTTTTCTTACGAGCAGTACGTC.

The chain combines TRBV27 with TRBJ1-6; D unresolved. Germline assignment: CDR1 MNHEY and CDR2 SMNVEV (reference sequence). The CDR3 is 16 amino acids. V was pared by 3 bases and J by 5 bases, with 14 bases between. DNA of the CDR3: TGTGCCAGCAGTTTTCATCTGGGCAGCAATAATTCACCCCTCCACTTT. As protein: CASSFHLGSNNSPLHF.

This clonotype was seen more than once but under ten times. The J gene is TRBJ2-7, the V gene TRBV18, with TRBD2 identical over 10 bases. The CDR3 totals 15 residues. In germline, CDR1 is KGHSH, CDR2 LQKENI. V was clipped by 3 bases and J by 6 bases; unmatched bases: 8. The CDR3 nucleotides read TGTGCCAGCTCACCGCTGGTAGCGGGGGGCGGCGAGCAGTACTTC. As protein: CASSPLVAGGGEQYF.

This clonotype showed up many times. CDR3 region: CASRPDMRLTLHF. The CDR3 nucleotides are TGTGCCAGCAGACCGGACATGCGTCTGACCCTCCACTTT. V gene TRBV6-2 or TRBV6-3 combines with J gene TRBJ1-6, with a tentative D call TRBD1 (5 bases). Between the trimmed V and J ends, which lost 6 bases and 14 bases, there was a span of 17 bases. CDR1 is MNHEY and CDR2 is SVGEGT in the germline V gene. There are 13 residues in the CDR3.

The chain employs TRBV6-5 and TRBJ2-7, with D maybe TRBD2 (5 bases). Between the trimmed V and J ends, which lost 5 bases and 2 bases, there was a span of 16 bases. The length of the CDR3 is 15 residues. The germline CDR1 and CDR2 sequences are MNHEY and SVGAGI. The CDR3 loop is CASSGWAGGPYEQYF. The DNA for the CDR3 is TGTGCCAGCAGTGGATGGGCAGGAGGTCCCTACGAGCAGTACTTC.

This clonotype occurred a few times. The V and J genes are TRBV6-5 and TRBJ1-6, with D unresolved. CDR1 is MNHEY, CDR2 SVGAGI, per germline. This CDR3 is built from 16 residues. The V end lost 7 bases, the J end lost 11 bases, and 24 bases lay between the germline ends. CDR3 in amino acids: CASTPRWSAMETPLHF. In nucleotides, the CDR3 is TGTGCCAGCACCCCGAGGTGGTCAGCCATGGAAACACCCCTCCACTTT.

V gene TRBV20-1 combines with J gene TRBJ2-1, with TRBD2 matching 14 bases. The V and J ends lost 6 bases and 7 bases, in that order; junction bases with no gene match: 5. The germline gives CDR1 DFQATT, CDR2 SNEGSKA (reference sequence). The CDR3 runs to 14 residues. CDR3 in DNA: TGCAGTGCAAGGACTAGCGGGGGGCCTAATGAGCAGTTCTTC. The encoded protein is CSARTSGGPNEQFF.

This clonotype occurred a few times. V gene TRBV7-9 combines with J gene TRBJ2-3, with D maybe TRBD2 (6 bases). Between the trimmed V and J ends, which lost 3 bases and 2 bases, there was a span of 9 bases. The germline V gene has CDR1 SEHNR and CDR2 FQNEAQ (reference sequence). The CDR3 totals 14 residues. Written as DNA, the CDR3 is TGTGCCAGCAGCTTTCGCGGGGTCACAGATACGCAGTATTTT. Its translation is CASSFRGVTDTQYF.

The V call is TRBV28, the J call TRBJ2-3, with D perhaps TRBD2 (6 bases). This CDR3 comprises 16 residues. Looked up from germline, CDR1 is MDHEN and CDR2 is SYDVKM. V lost 7 bases, J lost 0 bases, and 17 bases lay in between. The CDR3 is CASTIGGRPSTDTQYF. Here the CDR3 DNA reads TGTGCCAGCACCATCGGAGGGCGACCTAGCACAGATACGCAGTATTTT.

Here the CDR3 reads CASSEGHGHRPQHF. The CDR3 DNA is TGTGCCAGCAGCGAAGGGCACGGGCATCGGCCCCAGCATTTT. The V and J genes are TRBV6-2 or TRBV6-3 and TRBJ1-5; D is ambiguous. The CDR3 runs 14 residues. Germline V gene sequence: CDR1 MNHEY, CDR2 SVGEGT. V lost 6 bases and J lost 9, with 18 bases in between.

A few counts support this clonotype. The chain couples TRBV12-3 or TRBV12-4 to TRBJ2-7, with 8 bases identical to TRBD2. V was clipped by 6 bases and J by 1 base; unmatched bases: 11. The CDR3 runs to 16 residues. CDR3 loop: CASSLRGGRPSYEQYF. The CDR3 DNA reads as TGTGCCAGCAGCCTACGGGGGGGCAGGCCGTCCTACGAGCAGTACTTC.

The gene calls are TRBV20-1 and TRBJ1-1; 8 bases are shared with TRBD1. V lost 4 bases and J lost 0; bases outside the gene matches: 7. This CDR3 has 15 amino acids. Germline loops: CDR1 DFQATT, CDR2 SNEGSKA (reference sequence). The CDR3 here is CSANRQGSVNTEAFF. DNA of the CDR3: TGCAGTGCTAATCGACAGGGGTCGGTGAACACTGAAGCTTTCTTT.

Ten or more counts support this clonotype. The gene calls are TRBV7-3 and TRBJ2-1, with D possibly TRBD2 on 6 matching bases. CDR3 length: 14 amino acids. V was shortened by 3 bases and J by 5 bases, with 11 bases between the two germline ends. Germline V lookup: CDR1 SGHTA, CDR2 FQGTGA. This CDR3 is CASSLGTSNNEQFF. CDR3 DNA: TGTGCCAGCAGCTTGGGTACTAGCAACAATGAGCAGTTCTTC.

The J gene is TRBJ2-7, the V gene TRBV28; unclear D gene. Germline assignment: CDR1 MDHEN and CDR2 SYDVKM. The CDR3 spans 14 residues. Trimming took 6 bases from V and 0 from J, leaving 12 bases between them. The CDR3 DNA reads TGTGCCAGCAGCTCCACATTGGGCTCCTACGAGCAGTACGTC. Protein product: CASSSTLGSYEQYV.

This clonotype was observed a handful of times. The chain has TRBV4-1 and TRBJ2-2; D gene unclear. Trimming left V 0 bases short and J 10 bases short, with 6 bases between. CDR1 is MGHRA and CDR2 is YSYEKL in the germline V gene. The CDR3 covers 12 residues. The CDR3 sequence is CASSQDRSELFF. Written as DNA, the CDR3 is TGCGCCAGCAGCCAAGATCGGTCGGAGCTGTTTTTT.

This CDR3 is CASSDWQGNEQYF. The CDR3 bases are TGTGCCAGCAGTGATTGGCAGGGGAACGAGCAGTACTTC. V is TRBV25-1 and J is TRBJ2-7; tentatively, D is TRBD1 (6 bases). CDR3 length: 13 residues. Trimming stripped 3 bases from V and 5 bases from J, with 11 bases between. CDR1 is MGHDK, CDR2 SYGVNS, per germline.

The genes are TRBV7-3 and TRBJ2-7, with D possibly matching TRBD1 (6 bases). V was cut by 5 bases and J by 5 bases, with 13 bases left in between. Germline V CDR1 and CDR2: SGHTA, FQGTGA. This CDR3 comprises 13 residues. The CDR3 loop is CASSRTVGNEQYF. Here the CDR3 DNA reads TGTGCCAGCAGCCGGACAGTCGGCAACGAGCAGTACTTC.

The genes are TRBV6-6 and TRBJ2-3, with 9 bases lining up with TRBD2. The CDR3 extends over 16 amino acids. With V trimmed by 0 bases and J by 6 bases, 7 bases remained unmatched. The germline gives CDR1 MNHNY, CDR2 SVGAGI (reference sequence). The CDR3 DNA reads TGTGCCAGCAGTTACTCGAGTAGCGGGGGTATGGATACGCAGTATTTT. Its translation: CASSYSSSGGMDTQYF.

This clonotype appeared many times. A junction boundary mismatches the germline segment, possibly from a read error. The CDR3 reads CSAAWGLSAFF. DNA for the CDR3: TGCAGTGCTGCCTGGGGTCTCTCGGCCTTCTTC. V gene TRBV20-1 combines with J gene TRBJ2-4; no firm D call. The CDR3 extends over 11 amino acids. Germline lookup yields CDR1 DFQATT and CDR2 SNEGSKA (reference sequence).

V usage is TRBV2 and J usage is TRBJ1-2; 8 nucleotides line up with TRBD1. This CDR3 has 14 residues. Looked up from germline, CDR1 is SNHLY and CDR2 is FYNNEI. The trim removed 7 bases at V and 8 bases at J, leaving 12 bases unmatched. CDR3 bases: TGTGCCAGCATGTACAGGGGGAATCTCGAAGGCTACACCTTC. It specifies CASMYRGNLEGYTF.

The V and J genes are TRBV5-1 and TRBJ2-3; D is unresolved. V lost 1 base and J lost 4, with 13 bases in between. CDR3 length equals 15 residues. Germline V gene data show CDR1 as SGHRS and CDR2 as YFSETQ. The DNA for the CDR3 is TGCGCCAGCAGCTTGACAGTTGTGTTACCAGATACGCAGTATTTT. This sequence encodes CASSLTVVLPDTQYF.

There are a few counts of this clonotype. This chain uses TRBV7-2 with TRBJ1-3; D uncertain. The germline V gene encodes CDR1 SGHTA and CDR2 FQGNSA. The CDR3 contains 12 residues. V was cut by 10 bases and J by 0 bases, with 7 bases left in between. CDR3: CANIVSGNTIYF. The CDR3 coding sequence is TGTGCCAACATCGTCTCTGGAAACACCATATATTTT. Supplemented by reference TRBV7-2 and TRBJ1-3, the full variable domain reads GAGVSQSPSNKVTEKGKDVELRCDPISGHTALYWYRQSLGQGLEFLIYFQGNSAPDKSGLPSDRFSAERTGGSVSTLTIQRTQQEDSAVYLCANIVSGNTIYFGEGSWLTVV.

The gene calls are TRBV20-1 and TRBJ1-4, with D tentatively TRBD1 (5 bases). This CDR3 is 13 amino acids long. Germline V lookup: CDR1 DFQATT, CDR2 SNEGSKA (reference sequence). V lost 3 bases to trimming and J lost 8 bases, with 13 bases between them. CDR3 nucleotides: TGCAGTGCTAGTGGACATAGGCAAGAAAAACTGTTTTTT. Translation: CSASGHRQEKLFF.

The V and J genes are TRBV28 and TRBJ2-1; D gene ambiguous. Trimming left V 4 bases short and J 8 bases short, with 3 bases between. Germline loops: CDR1 MDHEN, CDR2 SYDVKM. The CDR3 totals 10 residues. CDR3 region: CASSSYEQFF. In DNA form, the CDR3 reads TGTGCCAGCAGTTCCTATGAGCAGTTCTTC.

This chain uses TRBV12-3 or TRBV12-4 with TRBJ2-3; D remains unclear. The CDR3 is 10 residues long. In DNA, the CDR3 is TGTGGGATAAGCACAGATACGCAGTATTTT. Amino acid sequence: CGISTDTQYF.

The V gene is TRBV6-2 or TRBV6-3, the J gene TRBJ2-3; D gene uncertain. CDR1 is MNHEY, CDR2 SVGEGT, per germline. V lost 2 bases and J 0 bases, leaving 9 bases between the germline ends. The CDR3 is 15 amino acids. The CDR3 DNA reads as TGTGCCAGCAGTTACCGAGAAACTAGCACAGATACGCAGTATTTT. This encodes CASSYRETSTDTQYF.